Shown below are 26 T cell receptor beta chains from a single sample sequenced in a study of human T cells and chemical hapten exposure. TCRdb recomputed calls from the RACE reads with MiXCR, one row per CDR3 protein. The table lists approximately 59,000 distinct CDR3 sequences, about 6.5% of them singletons. Time point of the sample: healthy volunteer bleed at 6 weeks. Total RNA was isolated from whole blood that had not been fractionated. The source material was whole blood. All receptors come from a female donor in good health. Some clones in this sample may be carry-over from other donors' samples.

This clonotype was counted ten times or more. The chain combines TRBV12-3 or TRBV12-4 with TRBJ1-5; 10 nucleotides match TRBD1. This CDR3 has 15 residues. V shed 6 bases, J shed 11 bases, and the junction held 13 bases outside the gene matches. The CDR3, as DNA: TGTGCCAGCAGCCCCGAGGGACAGGGGCTTCGATCCCAGCATTTT. Translated: CASSPEGQGLRSQHF.

This clonotype was picked up many times. The J gene is TRBJ2-5, the V gene TRBV5-1; TRBD2 is a possible D gene (6 bases). Germline V gene data show CDR1 as SGHRS and CDR2 as YFSETQ. V lost 4 bases and J lost 0, with 10 bases in between. CDR3 length equals 14 residues. The CDR3 reads CASSHRDYQETQYF. The DNA of the CDR3 is TGCGCCAGCAGCCACCGGGACTACCAAGAGACCCAGTACTTC.

The sample holds many counts of this clonotype. The chain recombines TRBV2 with TRBJ2-1; 9 nucleotides line up with TRBD2. Germline V lookup: CDR1 SNHLY, CDR2 FYNNEI. This CDR3 is built from 16 residues. The V and J ends lost 6 bases and 5 bases, in that order; junction bases with no gene match: 11. CDR3 coding DNA: TGTGCCAGCAGCCTAAATAGGGCTAGCGGGAACAATGAGCAGTTCTTC. Translating gives CASSLNRASGNNEQFF. The whole variable domain, remainder taken from reference TRBV2 and TRBJ2-1, is EPEVTQTPSHQVTQMGQEVILRCVPISNHLYFYWYRQILGQKVEFLVSFYNNEISEKSEIFDDQFSVERPDGSNFTLKIRSTKLEDSAMYFCASSLNRASGNNEQFFGPGTRLTVL.

At least ten counts were recorded for this clonotype. The gene calls are TRBV27 and TRBJ2-7; possible D gene TRBD2, 5 bases. The germline gives CDR1 MNHEY, CDR2 SMNVEV (reference sequence). Trimming shortened V by 5 bases and J by 3 bases, and 20 bases separated the two germline ends. The CDR3 contains 16 residues. As DNA, the CDR3 is TGTGCCAGCAGTGGCGGCCGGCGGAGCGGAAACTACGAGCAGTACTTC. As protein: CASSGGRRSGNYEQYF.

This clonotype was picked up many times. This chain connects TRBV12-3 or TRBV12-4 to TRBJ1-1; 8 bases are shared with TRBD1. The CDR3 contains 14 residues. Trimming removed 7 bases from V and 3 bases from J; junction bases left unmatched: 7. In DNA form, the CDR3 reads TGTGCCAGCACCCTCGACAGGGGTGACACTGAAGCTTTCTTT. Its translation: CASTLDRGDTEAFF.

At least ten counts were recorded for this clonotype. The chain recombines TRBV28 with TRBJ2-7, with D hard to call. CDR1 is MDHEN, CDR2 SYDVKM, per germline. V was shortened by 3 bases and J by 4 bases, with 10 bases between the two germline ends. This CDR3 spans 13 amino acids. The CDR3: CASSLSSTYEQYF. In DNA form, the CDR3 reads TGTGCCAGCAGTTTGTCCAGCACTTACGAGCAGTACTTC.

This clonotype was observed many times. V is TRBV30 and J is TRBJ1-6, with D hard to call. Germline V gene lookup returns CDR1 GTSNPN and CDR2 SVGIG (reference sequence). V shed 3 bases and J shed 5 bases, with 14 bases lying between them. This CDR3 has 15 residues. This CDR3 is CAWRYLGSDNSPLHF. CDR3 in DNA: TGTGCCTGGAGGTACCTAGGGTCAGATAATTCACCCCTCCACTTT.

This sequence joins TRBV11-1 and TRBJ2-7; TRBD1 matches 9 bases. V shed 6 bases, J shed 2 bases, and the junction held 5 bases outside the gene matches. This CDR3 is built from 14 residues. Per germline, CDR1 SGHAT and CDR2 FQDESV (reference sequence). CDR3 amino acids: CASRGQGRTYEQYF. The CDR3 region has the DNA TGTGCCAGCAGAGGACAGGGGCGGACCTACGAGCAGTACTTC.

This clonotype was observed many times. The chain links TRBV28 to TRBJ2-3; the D gene is possibly TRBD1 (6 bases). The CDR3 runs 14 residues. Looked up from germline, CDR1 is MDHEN and CDR2 is SYDVKM. Between the trimmed V and J ends, which lost 6 bases and 1 base, there was a span of 11 bases. The CDR3 DNA sequence: TGTGCCAGCAGCCCGACAGGTCGCACAGATACGCAGTATTTT. This encodes CASSPTGRTDTQYF.

This clonotype was detected many times. The CDR3 DNA sequence: TGTGCCAGCAGCTTAGCGTGGGGACAGGGTGAGCAGTTCTTC. It yields the protein CASSLAWGQGEQFF. The chain links TRBV7-2 to TRBJ2-1, with 9 positions matching TRBD1. V lost 0 bases, J lost 9 bases, and 3 bases stayed unmatched. The CDR3 loop spans 14 amino acids. Germline V CDR1 and CDR2: SGHTA, FQGNSA. The complete variable domain, with remaining parts taken from reference TRBV7-2 and TRBJ2-1, reads GAGVSQSPSNKVTEKGKDVELRCDPISGHTALYWYRQSLGQGLEFLIYFQGNSAPDKSGLPSDRFSAERTGGSVSTLTIQRTQQEDSAVYLCASSLAWGQGEQFFGPGTRLTVL.

This chain connects TRBV25-1 to TRBJ2-5, with D possibly TRBD2 on 6 matching bases. Trimming removed 8 bases from V and 1 base from J, with 14 bases in between. The CDR3 length is 14 residues. Germline assignment: CDR1 MGHDK and CDR2 SYGVNS. In nucleotides, the CDR3 is TGTGCCAGCGCTGGGGGGAGCCTCCAAGAGACCCAGTACTTC. Protein product: CASAGGSLQETQYF.

This clonotype was counted between two and nine times. The chain joins TRBV7-3 to TRBJ2-1, with 16 bases fitting TRBD2. The CDR3 consists of 16 residues. Losses at the gene ends were 4 bases for V and 8 bases for J; bases not matched to a gene: 5. From germline, CDR1 is SGHTA and CDR2 FQGTGA. In DNA, the CDR3 is TGTGCCAGCAGCTCCGGGACTAGCGGGAGGGCCGATGAGCAGTTCTTC. Translating it yields CASSSGTSGRADEQFF.

The table lists this clonotype with many counts. The chain employs TRBV6-1 and TRBJ2-3, with 9 nucleotides matching TRBD1. Germline CDR1 and CDR2: MNHNS and SASEGT. With V trimmed by 4 bases and J by 3 bases, 2 bases remained unmatched. CDR3 length: 14 residues. In DNA, the CDR3 is TGTGCCAGCAGTGGGACAGGGGTAACAGATACGCAGTATTTT. Translating it yields CASSGTGVTDTQYF.

The J gene is TRBJ2-1, the V gene TRBV28; a possible D gene is TRBD2 (6 bases). This CDR3 has 14 residues. Germline CDR1 is MDHEN and CDR2 is SYDVKM. Trimming removed 10 bases at V and 5 bases at J, with 18 bases between. Here the CDR3 reads CATQDTSRNNEQFF. The CDR3 bases are TGTGCCACCCAAGACACTAGCCGGAACAATGAGCAGTTCTTC.

The CDR3 protein is CASSSTWDGYGYTF. The CDR3 DNA reads as TGTGCCAGCAGTTCCACCTGGGACGGCTATGGCTACACCTTC. This chain connects TRBV12-3 or TRBV12-4 to TRBJ1-2, with D tentatively TRBD1 (5 bases). V dropped 4 bases and J dropped 4 bases, with 13 bases sitting between them. This CDR3 is 14 amino acids long.

This clonotype appeared a few times. The chain employs TRBV6-2 or TRBV6-3 and TRBJ1-5, with 9 bases aligning to TRBD1. With V trimmed by 6 bases and J by 4 bases, 4 bases remained unmatched. The CDR3 is made up of 14 amino acids. Germline CDR1 MNHEY, CDR2 SVGEGT. The CDR3 DNA reads TGTGCCAGCAGGGGGACAGGGAAAAATCAGCCCCAGCATTTT. This translates into CASRGTGKNQPQHF.

In DNA form, the CDR3 reads TGTGCCAGCAGCCCGGTTTTGAACACTGAAGCTTTCTTT. It specifies CASSPVLNTEAFF. The gene calls are TRBV7-9 and TRBJ1-1; D is unclear. Germline V CDR1 and CDR2: SEHNR, FQNEAQ (reference sequence). CDR3 length equals 13 residues. V was trimmed by 5 bases and J by 0 bases, leaving 7 bases between them.

The table lists this clonotype with a few counts. The rearrangement links TRBV12-3 or TRBV12-4 to TRBJ2-2; the D call may be TRBD1 or TRBD2 (5 bases each). There are 13 residues in the CDR3. Between the trimmed V and J ends, which lost 8 bases and 2 bases, there was a span of 9 bases. CDR3 nucleotides: TGTGCCAGCGGGGACCAAAACACCGGGGAGCTGTTTTTT. This translates into CASGDQNTGELFF.

This clonotype was picked up a small number of times. The rearrangement uses TRBV28 and TRBJ1-5; TRBD1 matches 7 bases. Germline V CDR1 and CDR2: MDHEN, SYDVKM. The CDR3 spans 16 residues. Germline trimming cut 7 bases from V and 6 bases from J; bases unmatched to any gene: 15. In DNA form, the CDR3 reads TGTGCCAGCACACCAGTTTATGAGGGGGCAGTTCAGCCCCAGCATTTT. Translated, it gives CASTPVYEGAVQPQHF.

The V gene is TRBV6-2 or TRBV6-3, the J gene TRBJ1-5, with unresolved D. Trimming left V 0 bases short and J 0 bases short, with 6 bases between. CDR1 is MNHEY, CDR2 SVGEGT, per germline. The CDR3 has 15 amino acids. The CDR3 DNA follows: TGTGCCAGCAGTTACTCAGGATATAGCAATCAGCCCCAGCATTTT. Residues: CASSYSGYSNQPQHF.

This clonotype was observed a handful of times. The V gene is TRBV2, the J gene TRBJ2-7; TRBD2 matches 9 bases. CDR3 length: 14 amino acids. The junction had 6 bases not matched to a gene; V was cut back by 7 bases and J by 2 bases. The V gene's germline CDR1 is SNHLY and CDR2 FYNNEI. CDR3 in DNA: TGTGCCAGCAATGGCGGGAGGGCCCCCTACGAGCAGTACTTC. Its translation is CASNGGRAPYEQYF.

In this sample, this clonotype turned up a few times. The chain uses TRBV5-5 and TRBJ2-5, with TRBD2 matching 10 bases. Germline CDR1 and CDR2: SGHKS and YYEKEE (reference sequence). V was pared by 5 bases and J by 1 base, with 2 bases of the junction left unmatched. This CDR3 contains 14 residues. The CDR3 sequence: CASRTSGIQETQYF. In nucleotides, the CDR3 is TGTGCCAGCAGAACTAGCGGGATCCAAGAGACCCAGTACTTC.

The chain employs TRBV12-5 and TRBJ2-6; no clear D gene. CDR1 is LGHNT, CDR2 FRNRAP, per germline. The CDR3 runs to 15 residues. V lost 0 bases to trimming and J lost 7 bases, with 10 bases between them. CDR3 in amino acids: CASGLVAGSANVLTF. CDR3 sequence (DNA): TGTGCTAGTGGTTTGGTCGCAGGTAGCGCCAACGTCCTGACTTTC.

This clonotype was counted only a few times. V gene TRBV19 combines with J gene TRBJ2-6, with TRBD1 as a possible D gene (5 bases). The CDR3 has 17 residues. The V end was cut by 8 bases, the J end by 0 bases, with 17 bases between. The germline gives CDR1 LNHDA, CDR2 SQIVND (reference sequence). DNA for the CDR3: TGTGCCAGTGCCTCCGACAGACTTACCTCTGGGGCCAACGTCCTGACTTTC. Translating gives CASASDRLTSGANVLTF.

This clonotype came up many times. This sequence joins TRBV14 and TRBJ1-1; no clear D. The CDR3 consists of 15 residues. The V and J ends lost 0 bases and 1 base respectively, with 9 bases between them. The germline gives CDR1 SGHDN, CDR2 FVKESK. The chain's CDR3 is CASSQDNRANTEAFF. In DNA, the CDR3 is TGTGCCAGCAGCCAAGATAACAGAGCGAACACTGAAGCTTTCTTT.

This clonotype was observed at least ten times. The rearrangement links TRBV12-3 or TRBV12-4 to TRBJ2-1; maybe TRBD2 (6 bases). The CDR3 has 15 amino acids. Trimming removed 5 bases at V and 8 bases at J, with 19 bases between. The CDR3 loop reads CASSPEEGRLYEQFF. CDR3 DNA: TGTGCCAGCAGTCCCGAGGAGGGCCGGTTGTATGAGCAGTTCTTC.